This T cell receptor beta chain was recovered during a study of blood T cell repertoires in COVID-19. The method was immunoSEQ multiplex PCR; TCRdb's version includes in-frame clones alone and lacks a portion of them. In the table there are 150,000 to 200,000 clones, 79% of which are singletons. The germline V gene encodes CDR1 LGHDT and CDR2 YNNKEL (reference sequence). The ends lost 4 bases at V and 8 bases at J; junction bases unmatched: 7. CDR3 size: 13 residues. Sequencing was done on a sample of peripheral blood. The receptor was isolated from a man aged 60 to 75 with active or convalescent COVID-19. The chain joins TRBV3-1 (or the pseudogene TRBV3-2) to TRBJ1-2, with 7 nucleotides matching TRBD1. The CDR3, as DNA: TGTGCCAGCAGCCTTAGGAACAGGGGAGGCTACACCTTC. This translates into CASSLRNRGGYTF.